Below are 25 T cell receptor beta chains sequenced from a single sample in a study of blood T cell repertoires in COVID-19. Assay: immunoSEQ multiplex PCR; the TCRdb copy retains only in-frame clones and omits some. The sample includes about 170,000 clones, around 82% of them seen just once. Sequencing input: peripheral blood. The receptor set was obtained from a woman in her thirties or forties with COVID-19, enrolled during active disease.

This chain links TRBV19 with TRBJ1-1, with 10 nucleotides matching TRBD1. Germline lookup yields CDR1 LNHDA and CDR2 SQIVND (reference sequence). Trimming at V came to 5 bases and at J to 1 base, leaving 7 bases not matched to a gene. CDR3 length: 16 residues. CDR3 loop: CASSPPRTGGNTEAFF. The CDR3 DNA sequence: TGTGCCAGTAGTCCCCCCCGGACAGGGGGGAACACTGAAGCTTTCTTT.

This chain links TRBV14 with TRBJ2-3; D perhaps matches TRBD2 (5 bases). Germline V gene lookup returns CDR1 SGHDN and CDR2 FVKESK. V was clipped by 0 bases and J by 0 bases, with 16 bases between them. The CDR3 spans 18 residues. CDR3 amino acids: CASSQDEQWLASTDTQYF. CDR3 in DNA: TGTGCCAGCAGCCAAGATGAACAGTGGCTAGCTAGCACAGATACGCAGTATTTT.

This chain joins TRBV14 and TRBJ2-5; possibly TRBD2 for D (5 bases). V was pared by 4 bases and J by 7 bases, with 13 bases between. From germline, CDR1 is SGHDN and CDR2 FVKESK. The CDR3 is 13 residues long. CDR3 protein: CASSPILVGTQYF. The CDR3 nucleotides are TGTGCCAGCAGCCCCATACTAGTAGGGACCCAGTACTTC.

V usage is TRBV7-2 and J usage is TRBJ2-7, with 8 bases matching TRBD1. This CDR3 comprises 14 residues. The germline gives CDR1 SGHTA, CDR2 FQGNSA. V gave up 5 bases and J gave up 0 bases; unmatched junction bases: 3. CDR3 bases: TGTGCCAGCAGCAGGGACAGGAGCTCCTACGAGCAGTACTTC. Translation gives CASSRDRSSYEQYF.

This clone was counted once. V is TRBV5-6 and J is TRBJ1-2; D remains unclear. Per germline, CDR1 SGHDT and CDR2 YYEEEE. The CDR3 totals 11 residues. Trimming removed 4 bases at V and 8 bases at J, with 9 bases between. The CDR3, as DNA: TGTGCCAGCAGCCGGAGACTGGGCTACACCTTC. Translation: CASSRRLGYTF.

CDR3 in DNA: TGTGCCAGCTCACCCCTGGACTCTAGCGGGAAAAACATTCAGTACTTC. It is translated as CASSPLDSSGKNIQYF. The chain couples TRBV18 to TRBJ2-4; 8 nucleotides match TRBD2. J was trimmed by 4 bases and V by 3 bases; bases with no gene match: 8. The V gene's germline CDR1 is KGHSH and CDR2 LQKENI. This CDR3 spans 16 amino acids.

The chain employs TRBV14 and TRBJ2-3; TRBD1 matches at 9 bases. The V gene's germline CDR1 is SGHDN and CDR2 FVKESK. V was pared by 3 bases and J by 8 bases, with 9 bases of the junction left unmatched. This CDR3 is built from 15 residues. In DNA, the CDR3 is TGTGCCAGCAGCCAGGACAGGGGTCGGTCCGGTACGCAGTATTTT. Translated: CASSQDRGRSGTQYF.

This clone was observed a handful of times. The V call is TRBV25-1, the J call TRBJ2-3; tentatively, D is TRBD2 (6 bases). There are 16 residues in the CDR3. V lost 1 base and J lost 0, with 11 bases in between. Germline V gene sequence: CDR1 MGHDK, CDR2 SYGVNS. CDR3 loop: CASSELWSGSTDTQYF. The CDR3 DNA follows: TGTGCCAGCAGTGAATTGTGGAGCGGGAGCACAGATACGCAGTATTTT.

The V call is TRBV30, the J call TRBJ2-1; 9 nucleotides match TRBD2. CDR1 and CDR2 (germline): GTSNPN, SVGIG (reference sequence). Losses at the gene ends were 2 bases for V and 11 bases for J; bases not matched to a gene: 10. The CDR3 runs to 14 residues. CDR3 sequence (DNA): TGTGCCTGGAGTCGGGGCGGGGGGGCCGGAAAGCAGTTCTTC. Translating gives CAWSRGGGAGKQFF. The full variable domain, in which reference TRBV30 and TRBJ2-1 provide the parts outside the CDR3, is SQTIHQWPATLVQPVGSPLSLECTVEGTSNPNLYWYRQAAGRGLQLLFYSVGIGQISSEVPQNLSASRPQDRQFILSSKKLLLSDSGFYLCAWSRGGGAGKQFFGPGTRLTVL.

The chain joins TRBV5-4 to TRBJ1-4; 7 positions agree with TRBD1. The CDR3 runs to 15 residues. Losses at the gene ends were 3 bases for V and 0 bases for J; bases not matched to a gene: 2. Germline V CDR1 and CDR2: SGHNT, YYREEE (reference sequence). CDR3 sequence: CASSSTGATNEKLFF. The CDR3 bases are TGTGCCAGCAGCTCCACAGGGGCAACTAATGAAAAACTGTTTTTT.

This clone was recorded once. The CDR3 here is CASSAGTVLGNTIYF. DNA for the CDR3: TGTGCCAGCAGCGCAGGGACAGTTCTGGGAAACACCATATATTTT. V usage is TRBV9 and J usage is TRBJ1-3, with TRBD1 matching over 7 bases. Germline CDR1 SGDLS, CDR2 YYNGEE. The junction had 7 bases not matched to a gene; V was cut back by 3 bases and J by 4 bases. The CDR3 covers 15 residues.

The sample holds a few counts of this clone. This CDR3 is CASSLAGYGYTF. The CDR3 DNA reads as TGTGCCAGCAGCTTAGCCGGCTATGGCTACACCTTC. The rearrangement joins TRBV7-9 to TRBJ1-2; D gene ambiguous. Germline CDR1 SEHNR, CDR2 FQNEAQ (reference sequence). Trimming took off 0 bases at V and 4 bases at J, with 3 bases between the two ends. The CDR3 has 12 amino acids.

The chain uses TRBV5-1 and TRBJ1-1, with a weak D call TRBD1 (5 bases). V was cut by 0 bases and J by 0 bases, with 15 bases left in between. Germline CDR1 and CDR2: SGHRS and YFSETQ. CDR3 size: 17 residues. CDR3 loop: CASSLATAGNMNTEAFF. CDR3 DNA sequence: TGCGCCAGCAGCTTGGCCACAGCAGGGAATATGAACACTGAAGCTTTCTTT. Full variable domain (rest looked up from reference TRBV5-1 and TRBJ1-1): KAGVTQTPRYLIKTRGQQVTLSCSPISGHRSVSWYQQTPGQGLQFLFEYFSETQRNKGNFPGRFSGRQFSNSRSEMNVSTLELGDSALYLCASSLATAGNMNTEAFFGQGTRLTVV.

This chain links TRBV6-4 with TRBJ2-3; D is unclear. This CDR3 is built from 15 residues. Germline loops: CDR1 MRHNA, CDR2 SNTAGT. Trimming cost V 4 bases and J 0 bases, with 11 bases left between them. The CDR3 spells CASSVGLTSTDTQYF. The CDR3 DNA reads as TGTGCCAGCAGTGTTGGGCTAACTAGCACAGATACGCAGTATTTT.

J is TRBJ1-2 and V is TRBV20-1; D is unresolved. Trimming shortened V by 3 bases and J by 5 bases, and 13 bases separated the two germline ends. The CDR3 runs 13 residues. The germline CDR1 and CDR2 sequences are DFQATT and SNEGSKA (reference sequence). The CDR3 is CSASERNSYGYTF. CDR3 bases: TGCAGTGCTAGTGAGCGGAATTCGTATGGCTACACCTTC.

The chain carries TRBV19 and TRBJ1-4, with D possibly TRBD1 on 5 matching bases. Germline CDR1 and CDR2: LNHDA and SQIVND (reference sequence). Deletions cut 7 bases from V and 8 bases from J, with 17 bases between. CDR3 length equals 14 residues. The CDR3 sequence is CASNQGFSFEKLFF. The CDR3 nucleotides are TGTGCCAGTAACCAGGGTTTCTCATTCGAAAAACTGTTTTTT.

The count of this clone is one. CDR3 sequence (DNA): TGTGCCAGCAGCGACGCGGGTAGCGGGGAAAACTCCTACAATGAGCAGTTCTTC. Residues: CASSDAGSGENSYNEQFF. The V gene is TRBV9, the J gene TRBJ2-1, with 8 bases matching TRBD2. Germline CDR1 reads SGDLS; CDR2 reads YYNGEE. V was clipped by 3 bases and J by 0 bases; unmatched bases: 11. This CDR3 is 18 amino acids long.

The chain couples TRBV15 to TRBJ2-2; D ambiguous. The length of the CDR3 is 14 residues. V dropped 1 base and J dropped 3 bases, with 6 bases sitting between them. From germline, CDR1 is LNHNV and CDR2 YYDKDF (reference sequence). The CDR3 spells CATSRVGDTGELFF. The DNA of the CDR3 is TGTGCCACCAGCAGAGTCGGTGACACCGGGGAGCTGTTTTTT. Filled out from reference TRBV15 and TRBJ2-2, the complete variable domain reads DAMVIQNPRYQVTQFGKPVTLSCSQTLNHNVMYWYQQKSSQAPKLLFHYYDKDFNNEADTPDNFQSRRPNTSFCFLDIRSPGLGDTAMYLCATSRVGDTGELFFGEGSRLTVL.

The chain is built from TRBV9 and TRBJ2-2; 8 nucleotides line up with TRBD1. J gave up 5 bases and V 4 bases, and 7 bases lay outside the gene matches. The CDR3 runs to 15 residues. Germline V CDR1 and CDR2: SGDLS, YYNGEE. The CDR3 reads CASSITGGVTGELFF. CDR3 DNA sequence: TGTGCCAGCAGCATAACAGGGGGAGTTACCGGGGAGCTGTTTTTT.

This clone was found a few times. The chain carries TRBV6-2 or TRBV6-3 and TRBJ1-4; D remains ambiguous. V was clipped by 2 bases and J by 3 bases, with 13 bases between them. Germline loops: CDR1 MNHEY, CDR2 SVGEGT. The CDR3 is 16 amino acids. The CDR3 bases are TGTGCCAGCAGTTACCCTTCAGGCTTGCCTAATGAAAAACTGTTTTTT. Amino acid sequence: CASSYPSGLPNEKLFF.

This chain connects TRBV29-1 to TRBJ2-1; D is unresolved. Germline-derived CDR1 and CDR2 are SQVTM and ANQGSEA. V was pared by 5 bases and J by 9 bases, with 11 bases between. The CDR3 length is 11 residues. For the CDR3, the DNA is TGCAGCGTTCCGGGTGGCGGTGAGCAGTTCTTC. Translation gives CSVPGGGEQFF.

This chain connects TRBV7-9 to TRBJ2-1; 11 positions agree with TRBD2. Per the germline V gene, CDR1 is SEHNR and CDR2 is FQNEAQ (reference sequence). The CDR3 contains 15 residues. J was trimmed by 4 bases and V by 5 bases; bases with no gene match: 4. CDR3 nucleotides: TGTGCCAGCAGCCTGACTAGCGGGGTTTACAATGAGCAGTTCTTC. The encoded protein is CASSLTSGVYNEQFF.

The rearrangement uses TRBV7-3 and TRBJ2-1, with D tentatively TRBD2 (6 bases). The CDR3 contains 15 residues. CDR1 and CDR2 (germline): SGHTA, FQGTGA. V dropped 8 bases and J dropped 0 bases, with 14 bases sitting between them. CDR3 region: CASAGGGDSYNEQFF. CDR3 in DNA: TGTGCCAGCGCCGGCGGCGGGGACTCCTACAATGAGCAGTTCTTC.

V usage is TRBV5-6 and J usage is TRBJ1-1, with TRBD1 matching over 7 bases. After removal of 6 bases from V and 5 bases from J, the junction contained 13 bases not matched to a gene. The germline V gene encodes CDR1 SGHDT and CDR2 YYEEEE. This CDR3 has 15 amino acids. In nucleotides, the CDR3 is TGTGCCAGCAACGGACAGGTCCTGTCGGGTACTGAAGCTTTCTTT. Its protein product is CASNGQVLSGTEAFF.

The chain recombines TRBV5-4 with TRBJ2-1, with 8 positions matching TRBD1. This CDR3 has 19 amino acids. Losses at the gene ends were 3 bases for V and 4 bases for J; bases not matched to a gene: 18. Germline V lookup: CDR1 SGHNT, CDR2 YYREEE (reference sequence). In DNA form, the CDR3 reads TGTGCCAGCAGCTCGGACAGGGTAACCCCGGGGTTGAGGTACAATGAGCAGTTCTTC. Amino acid sequence: CASSSDRVTPGLRYNEQFF. The full variable domain, in which reference TRBV5-4 and TRBJ2-1 provide the parts outside the CDR3, is ETGVTQSPTHLIKTRGQQVTLRCSSQSGHNTVSWYQQALGQGPQFIFQYYREEENGRGNFPPRFSGLQFPNYSSELNVNALELDDSALYLCASSSDRVTPGLRYNEQFFGPGTRLTVL.